What follows are 32 T cell receptor beta chains derived from one specimen sequenced in a study of T-cell memory formation after mild COVID-19. A single record per CDR3 protein comes from TCRdb applying MiXCR to the 5' RACE reads. The table records 250,000 or so distinct CDR3 sequences, under 20% of them present only once. The sample taken for sequencing was PBMCs or a T cell subset sorted from them (not recorded which). The receptors derive from a man younger than 35 who had mild COVID-19 (a few samples of this study predate the infection). Cell type and time point are not known.

The V call is TRBV30, the J call TRBJ2-1; 8 positions match TRBD1. The CDR3 length is 15 residues. Germline trimming cut 5 bases from V and 6 bases from J; bases unmatched to any gene: 12. Germline lookup yields CDR1 GTSNPN and CDR2 SVGIG (reference sequence). As DNA, the CDR3 is TGTGCCTGGGACCCCCGCACTACAGGGGGCAATGAGCAGTTCTTC. The encoded protein is CAWDPRTTGGNEQFF.

This clonotype was recorded a few times. The chain recombines TRBV5-6 with TRBJ2-1, with 8 positions matching TRBD2. The CDR3 length is 18 residues. In germline, CDR1 is SGHDT, CDR2 YYEEEE. V lost 4 bases, J lost 6 bases, and 18 bases stayed unmatched. The chain's CDR3 is CASSLIRPGLGSGNEQFF. The CDR3 DNA follows: TGTGCCAGCAGCCTCATACGGCCGGGACTAGGATCCGGCAATGAGCAGTTCTTC.

This clonotype was picked up many times. The chain combines TRBV6-4 with TRBJ2-3; the match to TRBD2 covers 11 bases. This CDR3 region has 15 residues. The germline V gene encodes CDR1 MRHNA and CDR2 SNTAGT. J lost 4 bases, V lost 4 bases, and 4 bases had no gene match. The chain's CDR3 is CASSGSGGAPDTQYF. The CDR3 DNA follows: TGTGCCAGCAGTGGTAGCGGGGGGGCCCCAGATACGCAGTATTTT.

V is TRBV20-1 and J is TRBJ1-4; D is undetermined. Germline V gene lookup returns CDR1 DFQATT and CDR2 SNEGSKA (reference sequence). The CDR3 loop spans 11 amino acids. Trimming removed 2 bases from V and 8 bases from J, with 6 bases in between. The CDR3 loop reads CSARIREKLFF. CDR3 DNA: TGCAGTGCTAGAATCAGGGAAAAACTGTTTTTT.

V is TRBV12-3 or TRBV12-4 and J is TRBJ1-1, with D possibly TRBD1 on 5 matching bases. The ends were cut back, 7 bases at V and 7 bases at J, with 16 bases in the middle. The CDR3 contains 13 residues. The CDR3 sequence: CASTPRGRGEAFF. In nucleotides, the CDR3 is TGTGCCAGCACACCACGGGGGAGGGGTGAAGCTTTCTTT.

The DNA of the CDR3 is TGTGCCAGCAAATGGACATCGGGATACAATGAGCAGTTCTTC. This codes for CASKWTSGYNEQFF. The J gene is TRBJ2-1, the V gene TRBV27, with D perhaps being TRBD1 or TRBD2 (5 bases each). V was pared by 7 bases and J by 4 bases, with 14 bases between. This CDR3 contains 14 residues. CDR1 is MNHEY, CDR2 SMNVEV, per germline (reference sequence).

This chain joins TRBV20-1 and TRBJ1-6; D gene unclear. CDR3 length equals 15 residues. Germline loops: CDR1 DFQATT, CDR2 SNEGSKA (reference sequence). V lost 2 bases to trimming and J lost 8 bases, with 16 bases between them. CDR3 region: CSARLRWAGYSPLHF. CDR3 sequence (DNA): TGCAGTGCTAGATTGCGTTGGGCAGGTTATTCACCCCTCCACTTT.

The chain is built from TRBV9 and TRBJ2-7, with 8 nucleotides matching TRBD2. This CDR3 has 13 amino acids. The germline V gene has CDR1 SGDLS and CDR2 YYNGEE. V lost 1 base and J lost 3; bases outside the gene matches: 0. The CDR3 nucleotides read TGTGCCAGCAGCGTAACTAGCGGCTACGAGCAGTACTTC. Translating it yields CASSVTSGYEQYF.

The rearrangement uses TRBV11-2 and TRBJ1-2; D is ambiguous. From germline, CDR1 is SGHAT and CDR2 FQNNGV. V was shortened by 2 bases and J by 2 bases, with 6 bases between the two germline ends. The CDR3 consists of 13 residues. The CDR3: CASSLPQNYGYTF. In nucleotides, the CDR3 is TGTGCCAGCAGCTTACCGCAGAACTATGGCTACACCTTC.

This sequence joins TRBV6-6 and TRBJ2-3; TRBD2 might be the D (7 bases). The CDR3 covers 12 residues. With 11 bases removed from V and 2 bases from J, the gap between germline ends came to 11 bases. Per the germline V gene, CDR1 is MNHNY and CDR2 is SVGAGI (reference sequence). DNA of the CDR3: TGTGCCGGGGGGGCAATCACAGATACGCAGTATTTT. This gives the protein CAGGAITDTQYF.

This clonotype turned up a few times. This chain joins TRBV4-2 and TRBJ1-1; no reliable D call. The germline V gene has CDR1 LGHNA and CDR2 YNFKEQ. Trimming cost V 0 bases and J 10 bases, with 9 bases left between them. This CDR3 contains 12 residues. CDR3 residues: CASSQDNMGAFF. CDR3 coding DNA: TGTGCCAGCAGCCAAGATAATATGGGAGCTTTCTTT.

This clonotype was observed a few times. This chain joins TRBV20-1 and TRBJ2-3; D is perhaps TRBD1 (7 bases). Per the germline V gene, CDR1 is DFQATT and CDR2 is SNEGSKA (reference sequence). V dropped 5 bases and J dropped 4 bases, with 13 bases sitting between them. The CDR3 is made up of 13 amino acids. The CDR3 nucleotides read TGCAGTGCTTACAGGGGAGGCGCAGATACGCAGTATTTT. Amino acids: CSAYRGGADTQYF.

V gene TRBV28 combines with J gene TRBJ2-2; 9 nucleotides line up with TRBD1. Germline values: CDR1 MDHEN, CDR2 SYDVKM. Trimming cost V 5 bases and J 6 bases; bases outside gene matches: 7. CDR3 size: 15 residues. In DNA form, the CDR3 reads TGTGCCAGCAGTCTCAACAGGGGGCGCTCCGGGGAGCTGTTTTTT. Its protein product is CASSLNRGRSGELFF.

This clonotype came up a few times. J is TRBJ1-5 and V is TRBV7-6, with 9 bases matching TRBD1. This CDR3 is 15 amino acids long. J lost 3 bases, V lost 5 bases, and 5 bases had no gene match. The germline gives CDR1 SGHVS, CDR2 FNYEAQ. CDR3 loop: CASSRGQGNNQPQHF. CDR3 coding DNA: TGTGCCAGCAGCCGTGGACAGGGGAACAATCAGCCCCAGCATTTT.

This clonotype was counted between two and nine times. The CDR3 DNA reads TGTGCCAGCAGTTCTCCGCTAGCCAAAAACATTCAGTACTTC. It codes for CASSSPLAKNIQYF. The V gene is TRBV12-3 or TRBV12-4, the J gene TRBJ2-4; no reliable D call. The CDR3 length is 14 residues. The V and J ends lost 4 bases and 0 bases respectively, with 7 bases between them.

This clonotype was observed at least ten times. The V and J genes are TRBV11-2 and TRBJ2-5; TRBD2 aligns across 8 bases. With 3 bases clipped from V and 1 base from J, the junction kept 7 bases outside the gene matches. CDR1 and CDR2 from the germline V gene are SGHAT and FQNNGV. The CDR3 sequence is 16 residues long. This CDR3 is CASSLSPSGGQETQYF. CDR3 bases: TGTGCCAGCAGCTTGTCGCCGAGCGGGGGCCAAGAGACCCAGTACTTC.

The chain is built from TRBV20-1 and TRBJ2-7; 11 nucleotides align to TRBD1. The CDR3 is made up of 13 amino acids. The germline V gene has CDR1 DFQATT and CDR2 SNEGSKA (reference sequence). V gave up 6 bases and J gave up 4 bases; unmatched junction bases: 5. The CDR3 DNA is TGCAGTGCCACCGGGACAGGGGGATACGAGCAGTACGTC. Amino acid sequence: CSATGTGGYEQYV.

This clonotype was observed a few times. V gene TRBV6-1 combines with J gene TRBJ1-1; 10 nucleotides match TRBD1. Germline loops: CDR1 MNHNS, CDR2 SASEGT. V lost 7 bases to trimming and J lost 8 bases; unmatched junction nucleotides: 22. The CDR3 loop spans 18 amino acids. The CDR3 here is CASTQLRDRGQLILEAFF. The CDR3 DNA reads TGTGCCAGCACCCAGCTGAGGGACAGGGGACAATTAATACTAGAAGCTTTCTTT.

There are a few counts of this clonotype. The V call is TRBV12-3 or TRBV12-4, the J call TRBJ1-5, with D uncertain. The length of the CDR3 is 12 residues. Trimming removed 9 bases at V and 3 bases at J, with 9 bases between. The CDR3: CASAAANQPQHF. CDR3 DNA: TGTGCCAGTGCGGCAGCCAATCAGCCCCAGCATTTT.

This chain joins TRBV13 and TRBJ2-7; TRBD1 matches at 8 bases. This CDR3 has 14 amino acids. Germline values: CDR1 PRHDT, CDR2 FYEKMQ (reference sequence). With 9 bases clipped from V and 1 base from J, the junction kept 8 bases outside the gene matches. CDR3 region: CASRPGQDSYEQYF. The CDR3 nucleotides are TGTGCCAGTAGGCCGGGACAGGATTCCTACGAGCAGTACTTC. The variable domain in full, with the rest retrieved from reference TRBV13 and TRBJ2-7, is AAGVIQSPRHLIKEKRETATLKCYPIPRHDTVYWYQQGPGQDPQFLISFYEKMQSDKGSIPDRFSAQQFSDYHSELNMSSLELGDSALYFCASRPGQDSYEQYFGPGTRLTVT.

The chain carries TRBV7-9 and TRBJ1-1, with 8 positions matching TRBD1. With 5 bases clipped from V and 1 base from J, the junction kept 6 bases outside the gene matches. This CDR3 region has 15 residues. Germline CDR1 is SEHNR and CDR2 is FQNEAQ (reference sequence). The CDR3 protein is CASSPIRGQNTEAFF. CDR3 bases: TGTGCCAGCAGCCCTATCAGGGGGCAGAACACTGAAGCTTTCTTT.

This clonotype was picked up many times. As the CDR3 is not closed by the conserved phenylalanine or tryptophan, this likely results from a read error. It is unclear where the CDR3 begins or ends on the DNA, so no DNA is shown, and the CDR3 is as TCRdb lists it. The rearrangement uses TRBV27 and TRBJ2-7; the listed D gene, TRBD1, was not tested against the DNA. Including both end residues, the CDR3 is 12 amino acids long. Germline CDR1 MNHEY, CDR2 SMNVEV (reference sequence). CDR3 loop: CASSTGGTGLSL.

This clonotype was found many times. V usage is TRBV5-6 and J usage is TRBJ1-1, with 8 bases lining up with TRBD1. Germline assignment: CDR1 SGHDT and CDR2 YYEEEE. J was trimmed by 11 bases and V by 0 bases; bases with no gene match: 9. The length of the CDR3 is 14 residues. This CDR3 reads CASSLGQGTGYAFF. In DNA form, the CDR3 reads TGTGCCAGCAGCTTGGGACAGGGGACGGGTTACGCTTTCTTT.

This chain connects TRBV2 to TRBJ2-5; possible D gene TRBD2, 6 bases. V lost 2 bases and J 3 bases, leaving 10 bases between the germline ends. Per germline, CDR1 SNHLY and CDR2 FYNNEI. CDR3 length: 14 residues. The CDR3 DNA follows: TGTGCCAGCAGTGAAATCGGGGGAAAAGAGACCCAGTACTTC. It translates to CASSEIGGKETQYF.

The rearrangement joins TRBV7-9 to TRBJ1-6; D is uncertain. Germline V lookup: CDR1 SEHNR, CDR2 FQNEAQ (reference sequence). This CDR3 is built from 15 residues. V was shortened by 5 bases and J by 8 bases, with 16 bases between the two germline ends. DNA for the CDR3: TGTGCCAGCAGCCCCCCTGGGGTAGTTTATTCACCCCTCCACTTT. Its translation is CASSPPGVVYSPLHF.

This clonotype showed up just a few times. The chain uses TRBV3-1 and TRBJ1-1; D ambiguous. V was shortened by 2 bases and J by 0 bases, with 7 bases between the two germline ends. The CDR3 is 14 amino acids. CDR1 is LGHDT, CDR2 YNNKEL, per germline (reference sequence). For the CDR3, the DNA is TGTGCCAGCAGCCAATCCCGGATGAACACTGAAGCTTTCTTT. It codes for CASSQSRMNTEAFF.

The J gene is TRBJ2-3, the V gene TRBV6-2 or TRBV6-3; D gene uncertain. CDR1 is MNHEY and CDR2 is SVGEGT in the germline V gene. CDR3 length equals 14 residues. V was shortened by 6 bases and J by 4 bases, with 14 bases between the two germline ends. CDR3 residues: CASSSGRTADTQYF. As DNA, the CDR3 is TGTGCCAGCAGCTCCGGAAGAACTGCAGATACGCAGTATTTT.

This clonotype was picked up a small number of times. The chain has TRBV5-1 and TRBJ1-1, with D possibly TRBD1 on 6 matching bases. CDR3 length equals 13 residues. Germline loops: CDR1 SGHRS, CDR2 YFSETQ. V dropped 4 bases and J dropped 1 base, with 8 bases sitting between them. CDR3: CASSEGQNTEAFF. The CDR3 DNA sequence: TGCGCCAGCAGCGAGGGACAGAACACTGAAGCTTTCTTT. Drawing the rest from reference TRBV5-1 and TRBJ1-1, the complete variable domain is KAGVTQTPRYLIKTRGQQVTLSCSPISGHRSVSWYQQTPGQGLQFLFEYFSETQRNKGNFPGRFSGRQFSNSRSEMNVSTLELGDSALYLCASSEGQNTEAFFGQGTRLTVV.

V and J are TRBV7-8 and TRBJ2-1, with D possibly called TRBD1 or TRBD2 (6 bases each). The CDR3 sequence is 15 residues long. V lost 5 bases to trimming and J lost 4 bases, with 15 bases between them. CDR1 SGHVS and CDR2 FQNEAQ come from the germline V gene. The CDR3 nucleotides are TGTGCCAGCAGCAGTACCGGGGGCAGGTACAATGAGCAGTTCTTC. Translated: CASSSTGGRYNEQFF.

The chain is built from TRBV9 and TRBJ2-7; 7 bases map to TRBD1. After removal of 4 bases from V and 2 bases from J, the junction contained 12 bases not matched to a gene. This CDR3 region has 16 residues. Germline CDR1 is SGDLS and CDR2 is YYNGEE. Written as DNA, the CDR3 is TGTGCCAGCAGCTCTCCCAGAGGGGGCGCAACCTACGAGCAGTACTTC. Amino acid sequence: CASSSPRGGATYEQYF.

The chain links TRBV5-1 to TRBJ2-7, with D possibly being TRBD2 (5 bases). The CDR3 sequence is 15 residues long. Trimming shortened V by 1 base and J by 2 bases, and 13 bases separated the two germline ends. The germline CDR1 and CDR2 sequences are SGHRS and YFSETQ. The CDR3 bases are TGCGCCAGCAGCTTGTTTTGGGAGAGGCCCTACGAGCAGTACTTC. Translation gives CASSLFWERPYEQYF.

The V and J genes are TRBV15 and TRBJ2-5; 9 nucleotides agree with TRBD1. The trim removed 0 bases at V and 4 bases at J, leaving 3 bases unmatched. The CDR3 consists of 15 residues. In germline, CDR1 is LNHNV, CDR2 YYDKDF (reference sequence). The CDR3 coding sequence is TGTGCCACCAGCAGAGATATGGGACAGGGAGAGACCCAGTACTTC. Protein product: CATSRDMGQGETQYF.